The T cell receptor beta chain described here comes from a study of blood T cell repertoires in COVID-19. This clone was detected only once. Repertoires were generated with immunoSEQ multiplex PCR, while TCRdb's copy carries only in-frame clones and drops some. The repertoire consists of over 150,000 clones, with 85% to 90% occurring once and the leading ten covering 6% to 6.5%. CDR1 MNHEY and CDR2 SMNVEV come from the germline V gene (reference sequence). This CDR3 has 15 amino acids. V shed 2 bases and J shed 0 bases, with 11 bases lying between them. Sequenced material: PBMCs or T cells enriched from blood (not recorded which). This clonotype was obtained from a middle-aged man who had recovered from COVID-19. V is TRBV27 and J is TRBJ2-7; TRBD2 is a possible D gene (7 bases). The CDR3 is CASSLRGASSYEQYF. The DNA for the CDR3 is TGTGCCAGCAGTTTACGGGGGGCCAGCTCCTACGAGCAGTACTTC.